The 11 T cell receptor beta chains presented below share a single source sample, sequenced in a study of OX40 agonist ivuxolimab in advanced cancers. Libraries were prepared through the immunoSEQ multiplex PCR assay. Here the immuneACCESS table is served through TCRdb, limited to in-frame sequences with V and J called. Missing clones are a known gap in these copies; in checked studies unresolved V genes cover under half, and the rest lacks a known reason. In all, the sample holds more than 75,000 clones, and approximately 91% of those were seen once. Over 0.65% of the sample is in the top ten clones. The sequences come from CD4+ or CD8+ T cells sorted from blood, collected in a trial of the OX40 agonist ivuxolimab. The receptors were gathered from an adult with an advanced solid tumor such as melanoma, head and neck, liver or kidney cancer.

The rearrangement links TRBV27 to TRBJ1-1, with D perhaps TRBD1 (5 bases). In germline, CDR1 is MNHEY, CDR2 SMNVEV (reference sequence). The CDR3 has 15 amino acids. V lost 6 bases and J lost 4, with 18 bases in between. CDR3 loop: CASSMNMGVGTEAFF. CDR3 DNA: TGTGCCAGCAGCATGAATATGGGGGTGGGCACTGAAGCTTTCTTT.

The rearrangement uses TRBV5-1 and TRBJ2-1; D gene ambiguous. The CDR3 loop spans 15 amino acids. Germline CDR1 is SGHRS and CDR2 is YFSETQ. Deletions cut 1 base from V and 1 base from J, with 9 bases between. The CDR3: CASSLTGNSYNEQFF. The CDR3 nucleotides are TGCGCCAGCAGCTTGACGGGTAATTCCTACAATGAGCAGTTCTTC.

DNA of the CDR3: TGTGCCATCAGTAAACAGGGGGACACTGAAGCTTTCTTT. Amino acid sequence: CAISKQGDTEAFF. This rearrangement joins TRBV10-3 to TRBJ1-1; TRBD1 matches at 8 bases. V dropped 5 bases and J dropped 3; count of bases not matched to a gene: 2. The CDR3 runs 13 residues. CDR1 ENHRY and CDR2 SYGVKD come from the germline V gene.

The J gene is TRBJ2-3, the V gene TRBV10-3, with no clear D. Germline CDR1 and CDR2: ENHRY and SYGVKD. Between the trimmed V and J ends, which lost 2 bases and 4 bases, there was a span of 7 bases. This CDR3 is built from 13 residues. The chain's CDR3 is CAISEGYSDTQYF. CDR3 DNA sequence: TGTGCCATCAGTGAGGGTTACTCAGATACGCAGTATTTT.

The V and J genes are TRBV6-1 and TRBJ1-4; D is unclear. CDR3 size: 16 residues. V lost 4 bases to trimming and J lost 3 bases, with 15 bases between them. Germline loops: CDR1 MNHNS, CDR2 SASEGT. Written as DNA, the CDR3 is TGTGCCAGCAGTGGAGGAGTCCAGGTCTCTAATGAAAAACTGTTTTTT. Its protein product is CASSGGVQVSNEKLFF.

CDR3 coding DNA: TGTGCCAGCAGGGACCCCGGGACAGGGAGGTATGGCTACACCTTC. Protein: CASRDPGTGRYGYTF. J is TRBJ1-2 and V is TRBV7-2; 9 positions agree with TRBD1. The CDR3 sequence is 15 residues long. Germline CDR1 and CDR2: SGHTA and FQGNSA. J lost 5 bases, V lost 6 bases, and 10 bases had no gene match.

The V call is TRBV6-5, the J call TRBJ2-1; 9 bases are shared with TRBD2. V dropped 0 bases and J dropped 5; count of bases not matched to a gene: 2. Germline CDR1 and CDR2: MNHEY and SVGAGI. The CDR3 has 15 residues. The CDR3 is CASSYSGLADNEQFF. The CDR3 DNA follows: TGTGCCAGCAGTTACTCGGGACTAGCCGACAATGAGCAGTTCTTC.

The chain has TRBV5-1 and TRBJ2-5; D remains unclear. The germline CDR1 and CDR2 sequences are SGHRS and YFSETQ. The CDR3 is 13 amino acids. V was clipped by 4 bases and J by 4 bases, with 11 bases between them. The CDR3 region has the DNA TGCGCCAGCAGCCCGACAAGCTTAGAGACCCAGTACTTC. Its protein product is CASSPTSLETQYF.

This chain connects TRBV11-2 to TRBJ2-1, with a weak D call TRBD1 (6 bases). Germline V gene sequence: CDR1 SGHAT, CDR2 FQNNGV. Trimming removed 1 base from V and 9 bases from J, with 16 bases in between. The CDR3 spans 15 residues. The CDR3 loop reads CASSLVTLRGSEQFF. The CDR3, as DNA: TGTGCCAGCAGCTTAGTCACACTAAGGGGGTCTGAGCAGTTCTTC.

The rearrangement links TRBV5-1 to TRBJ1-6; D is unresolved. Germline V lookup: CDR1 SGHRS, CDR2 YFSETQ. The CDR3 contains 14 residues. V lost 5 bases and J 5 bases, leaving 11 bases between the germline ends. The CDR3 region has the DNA TGCGCCAGCAGGTACGTTCGGGATAATTCACCCCTCCACTTT. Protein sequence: CASRYVRDNSPLHF.

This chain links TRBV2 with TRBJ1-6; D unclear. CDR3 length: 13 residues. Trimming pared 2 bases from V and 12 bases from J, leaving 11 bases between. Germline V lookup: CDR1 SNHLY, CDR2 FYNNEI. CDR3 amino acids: CASSESLGIPLHF. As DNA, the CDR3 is TGTGCCAGCAGTGAATCTCTAGGGATACCCCTCCACTTT.